Shown below are 6 T cell receptor beta chains from a single sample sequenced in a study of control samples from healthy donors and cancer patients. Sequencing was performed with immunoSEQ multiplex PCR; in TCRdb, only in-frame clones are kept and a portion is missing. Altogether fewer than 200,000 clones are present, 93% being singletons, with the ten largest covering over 4%. Material: blood. These receptor sequences come from a woman aged 55-69 years in good health.

The rearrangement uses TRBV11-3 and TRBJ2-1, with 11 bases fitting TRBD2. The CDR3 has 15 residues. After removal of 1 base from V and 7 bases from J, the junction contained 3 bases not matched to a gene. The germline V gene has CDR1 SGHNT and CDR2 YENEEA. In DNA form, the CDR3 reads TGTGCCAGCAGCTTAGGGGCTAGCGGGGGGAATGAGCAGTTCTTC. Amino acids: CASSLGASGGNEQFF.

This clone was detected only once. The chain has TRBV2 and TRBJ2-7; 9 bases are shared with TRBD1. CDR1 SNHLY and CDR2 FYNNEI come from the germline V gene. Trimming at V came to 6 bases and at J to 1 base, leaving 7 bases not matched to a gene. The CDR3 runs to 15 residues. This CDR3 is CASRKDRGLSYEQYF. The CDR3 nucleotides read TGTGCCAGCAGGAAGGACAGGGGACTATCCTACGAGCAGTACTTC. The full variable domain, in which reference TRBV2 and TRBJ2-7 provide the parts outside the CDR3, is EPEVTQTPSHQVTQMGQEVILRCVPISNHLYFYWYRQILGQKVEFLVSFYNNEISEKSEIFDDQFSVERPDGSNFTLKIRSTKLEDSAMYFCASRKDRGLSYEQYFGPGTRLTVT.

This chain connects TRBV5-1 to TRBJ2-5; D gene unclear. The CDR3 length is 15 residues. Trimming removed 0 bases from V and 5 bases from J, with 14 bases in between. Germline V gives CDR1 SGHRS, CDR2 YFSETQ. This CDR3 reads CASSLASQEVETQYF. The DNA of the CDR3 is TGCGCCAGCAGCTTGGCGAGCCAAGAAGTGGAGACCCAGTACTTC.

CDR3 residues: CASSFSRGTDEQYF. CDR3 nucleotide sequence: TGTGCCAGCAGTTTTTCCAGGGGCACGGACGAGCAGTACTTC. J is TRBJ2-7 and V is TRBV27, with D possibly being TRBD1 (6 bases). The V gene lost 3 bases and the J gene lost 5 bases, with 14 bases spanning the gap. The V gene's germline CDR1 is MNHEY and CDR2 SMNVEV (reference sequence). The CDR3 length is 14 residues.

The gene calls are TRBV19 and TRBJ1-1; D is unresolved. The CDR3 has 18 residues. CDR1 is LNHDA, CDR2 SQIVND, per germline (reference sequence). V dropped 5 bases and J dropped 3 bases, with 25 bases sitting between them. As DNA, the CDR3 is TGTGCCAGTAGTGCCTCGTCGGTCGCTCGGGGATGGGACACTGAAGCTTTCTTT. It specifies CASSASSVARGWDTEAFF. Using reference TRBV19 and TRBJ1-1 for the parts outside the CDR3, the full variable domain is DGGITQSPKYLFRKEGQNVTLSCEQNLNHDAMYWYRQDPGQGLRLIYYSQIVNDFQKGDIAEGYSVSREKKESFPLTVTSAQKNPTAFYLCASSASSVARGWDTEAFFGQGTRLTVV.

The chain has TRBV4-3 and TRBJ2-5; 12 nucleotides line up with TRBD2. This CDR3 is built from 16 residues. The junction had 4 bases not matched to a gene; V was cut back by 0 bases and J by 5 bases. CDR1 LGHNA and CDR2 YSLEER come from the germline V gene. CDR3 amino acids: CASSQDLAGGRETQYF. Written as DNA, the CDR3 is TGCGCCAGCAGCCAAGATCTAGCGGGGGGGAGGGAGACCCAGTACTTC.